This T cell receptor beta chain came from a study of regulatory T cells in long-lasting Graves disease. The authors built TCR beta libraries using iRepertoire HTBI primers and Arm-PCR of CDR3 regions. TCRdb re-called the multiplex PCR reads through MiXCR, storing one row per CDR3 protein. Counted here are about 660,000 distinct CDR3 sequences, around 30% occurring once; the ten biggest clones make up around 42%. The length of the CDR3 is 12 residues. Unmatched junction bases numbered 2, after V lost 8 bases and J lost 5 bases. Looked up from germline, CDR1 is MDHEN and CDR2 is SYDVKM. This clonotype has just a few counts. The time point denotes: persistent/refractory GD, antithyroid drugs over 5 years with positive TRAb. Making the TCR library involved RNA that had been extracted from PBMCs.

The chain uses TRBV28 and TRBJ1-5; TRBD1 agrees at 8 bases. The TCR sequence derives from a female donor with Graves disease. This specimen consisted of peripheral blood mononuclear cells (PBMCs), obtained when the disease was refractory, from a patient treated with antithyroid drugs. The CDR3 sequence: CASQTGDQPQHF. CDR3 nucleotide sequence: TGTGCCAGCCAGACAGGGGATCAGCCCCAGCATTTT.